This T cell receptor (beta chain) was captured in a study of blood T cell repertoires in COVID-19. Study summary: The origin of the acute and convalescent COVID-19 samples was the United States, Italy and Spain.

V lost 7 bases and J 4 bases, leaving 5 bases between the germline ends. Germline-derived CDR1 and CDR2 are MDHEN and SYDVKM. The CDR3 is made up of 11 amino acids. Generated by immunoSEQ multiplex PCR, the TCRdb table keeps only in-frame clones and is missing some. The profile covers roughly 20,000 clones, with about 87% appearing a single time and more than 9.5% taken by the ten largest. Sequencing was done on a sample of peripheral blood. The J gene is TRBJ1-3, the V gene TRBV28, with D possibly TRBD1 on 5 matching bases. This receptor was taken from a human donor in a cohort sampled during active COVID-19. CDR3 sequence reads: CASTGGNTIYF. The CDR3 DNA follows: TGTGCCAGCACAGGGGGAAACACCATATATTTT. Drawing the rest from reference TRBV28 and TRBJ1-3, the complete variable domain is DVKVTQSSRYLVKRTGEKVFLECVQDMDHENMFWYRQDPGLGLRLIYFSYDVKMKEKGDIPEGYSVSREKKERFSLILESASTNQTSMYLCASTGGNTIYFGEGSWLTVV.